The 18 T cell receptor beta chains given below trace back to one sample, sequenced in a study of shared clonotypes between healthy human individuals (dated by TCRdb to 2019 to 2021). Library prep was done by the immunoSEQ multiplex PCR assay. Sourced from immuneACCESS, this table was stored by TCRdb with only in-frame sequences that have V and J called. A share of the clones is absent; for the studies checked, an unresolved V gene accounts for under half, and the remainder has no known explanation. This sample holds some 2,000,000 clones; under 97% were observed only once. The ten largest make up roughly 0.13% of the sample. Material for sequencing was naive CD4+ T cells sorted from blood. The cell subset or site label of this sample denotes: CD45RA+ positively selected. The source of these receptors is a man aged 18 to 30 in good health.

The V and J genes are TRBV9 and TRBJ2-4, with no clear D. The CDR3 spans 15 residues. The germline gives CDR1 SGDLS, CDR2 YYNGEE. V was trimmed by 4 bases and J by 2 bases, leaving 13 bases between them. CDR3 residues: CASSPDGSTKNIQYF. Here the CDR3 DNA reads TGTGCCAGCAGCCCCGACGGCAGTACCAAAAACATTCAGTACTTC.

V is TRBV7-9 and J is TRBJ1-2, with TRBD1 identical over 8 bases. The V segment lost 5 bases and the J segment 7 bases; nucleotides outside the gene matches: 3. CDR3 length: 12 amino acids. Germline CDR1 SEHNR, CDR2 FQNEAQ (reference sequence). CDR3 sequence: CASSPDRGGYTF. CDR3 nucleotide sequence: TGTGCCAGCAGCCCTGACAGGGGTGGCTACACCTTC.

This clone was counted a single time. Different DNA sequences within this sample yield the same CDR3. The J gene is TRBJ2-7, the V gene TRBV18; the D gene is possibly TRBD2 (7 bases). In germline, CDR1 is KGHSH, CDR2 LQKENI. With 2 bases removed from V and 2 bases from J, the gap between germline ends came to 13 bases. The CDR3 extends over 15 amino acids. The CDR3 region is CASSPGAGAAYEQYF. In DNA form, the CDR3 reads TGTGCCAGCTCACCAGGGGCGGGGGCCGCCTACGAGCAGTACTTC.

CDR3 DNA sequence: TGTGCCAGCAGTTACTCGAAAGGGAGGGCCACCGATACGCAGTATTTT. This gives the protein CASSYSKGRATDTQYF. This chain uses TRBV6-5 with TRBJ2-3; 7 nucleotides match TRBD2. Germline V lookup: CDR1 MNHEY, CDR2 SVGAGI. This CDR3 has 16 residues. J was trimmed by 6 bases and V by 0 bases; bases with no gene match: 9.

The rearrangement joins TRBV5-8 to TRBJ2-3; the D gene is possibly TRBD2 (5 bases). The ends were cut back, 5 bases at V and 3 bases at J, with 25 bases in the middle. This CDR3 region has 18 residues. Looked up from germline, CDR1 is SGHTS and CDR2 is YDEGEE. CDR3 in amino acids: CASSNRPHFEGVTDTQYF. The CDR3 DNA sequence: TGTGCCAGCAGTAACCGCCCCCATTTTGAGGGAGTTACAGATACGCAGTATTTT.

This clone was seen a single time. The chain has TRBV28 and TRBJ2-5, with D perhaps TRBD1 (5 bases). The CDR3 loop spans 12 amino acids. The germline V gene has CDR1 MDHEN and CDR2 SYDVKM. Trimming cost V 8 bases and J 2 bases, with 9 bases left between them. The CDR3 region is CASGHLQETQYF. The CDR3 DNA follows: TGTGCCAGCGGACACCTTCAAGAGACCCAGTACTTC.

This chain links TRBV10-1 with TRBJ2-5, with 7 bases that match TRBD1. The CDR3 sequence is 17 residues long. CDR1 and CDR2 (germline): WNHNN, SYGVQD (reference sequence). V dropped 7 bases and J dropped 2; count of bases not matched to a gene: 16. CDR3 region: CASTKRGLTRGQETQYF. CDR3 nucleotide sequence: TGCGCCAGCACCAAGAGGGGGCTTACCCGAGGGCAAGAGACCCAGTACTTC.

This clone was observed a few times. In the same sample, other DNA sequences code for this CDR3. The V call is TRBV2, the J call TRBJ2-2; D ambiguous. Trimming cost V 4 bases and J 0 bases, with 9 bases left between them. In germline, CDR1 is SNHLY, CDR2 FYNNEI. This CDR3 has 15 amino acids. The CDR3 sequence is CASSGQAANTGELFF. CDR3 nucleotides: TGTGCCAGCAGTGGACAAGCCGCGAACACCGGGGAGCTGTTTTTT.

This chain joins TRBV10-3 and TRBJ2-5; unclear D gene. Germline lookup yields CDR1 ENHRY and CDR2 SYGVKD. V lost 10 bases, J lost 2 bases, and 17 bases lay in between. This CDR3 has 14 amino acids. In DNA, the CDR3 is TGTGCCACCCTTGGCAGCGTCGGGCAAGAGACCCAGTACTTC. The encoded protein is CATLGSVGQETQYF.

Here the CDR3 reads CAISEFPPNTGELFF. The CDR3 DNA follows: TGTGCCATCAGTGAGTTTCCCCCGAACACCGGGGAGCTGTTTTTT. V usage is TRBV10-3 and J usage is TRBJ2-2; no clear D gene. The CDR3 spans 15 residues. Per the germline V gene, CDR1 is ENHRY and CDR2 is SYGVKD. Trimming left V 1 base short and J 0 bases short, with 6 bases between.

The chain carries TRBV4-2 and TRBJ1-5; D possibly corresponds to TRBD1 (6 bases). Trimming took off 0 bases at V and 3 bases at J, with 9 bases between the two ends. This CDR3 is built from 15 residues. The germline gives CDR1 LGHNA, CDR2 YNFKEQ. The CDR3: CASSQDGDTNQPQHF. CDR3 DNA sequence: TGTGCCAGCAGCCAAGATGGGGACACCAATCAGCCCCAGCATTTT.

The V gene is TRBV11-2, the J gene TRBJ2-2, with TRBD2 identical over 8 bases. There are 16 residues in the CDR3. CDR1 and CDR2 from the germline V gene are SGHAT and FQNNGV. V shed 3 bases and J 2 bases; nucleotides not matched to a gene: 5. The CDR3 coding sequence is TGTGCCAGCAGCTTTTTAGCGGGGCTCAACACCGGGGAGCTGTTTTTT. Its protein is CASSFLAGLNTGELFF. Supplemented by reference TRBV11-2 and TRBJ2-2, the full variable domain reads EAGVAQSPRYKIIEKRQSVAFWCNPISGHATLYWYQQILGQGPKLLIQFQNNGVVDDSQLPKDRFSAERLKGVDSTLKIQPAKLEDSAVYLCASSFLAGLNTGELFFGEGSRLTVL.

The chain carries TRBV5-1 and TRBJ2-3; 7 nucleotides line up with TRBD2. V gave up 3 bases and J gave up 2 bases; unmatched junction bases: 6. The CDR3 is 15 amino acids. From germline, CDR1 is SGHRS and CDR2 YFSETQ. The CDR3 reads CASSSGGLFTDTQYF. The CDR3 DNA sequence: TGCGCCAGCAGCTCGGGAGGACTGTTCACAGATACGCAGTATTTT.

This rearrangement joins TRBV7-7 to TRBJ2-5; D unclear. V lost 11 bases to trimming and J lost 0 bases, with 4 bases between them. The germline CDR1 and CDR2 sequences are SSHAT and FNYEAQ (reference sequence). The CDR3 covers 10 residues. Written as DNA, the CDR3 is TGTGCCCTGGACCAAGAGACCCAGTACTTC. Translated, it gives CALDQETQYF.

CDR3 nucleotide sequence: TGCGCCAGCAGTGAGTCGCGGCAGGGGGCCACAGATACGCAGTATTTT. Translation gives CASSESRQGATDTQYF. The chain links TRBV10-1 to TRBJ2-3; 8 bases map to TRBD1. The CDR3 is 16 residues long. The germline CDR1 and CDR2 sequences are WNHNN and SYGVQD (reference sequence). V shed 0 bases and J 2 bases; nucleotides not matched to a gene: 4.

The CDR3: CASSLGRPDEQYF. Here the CDR3 DNA reads TGCGCCAGCAGCCTGGGACGTCCGGACGAGCAGTACTTC. The rearrangement joins TRBV5-1 to TRBJ2-7, with D tentatively TRBD1 or TRBD2 (5 bases each). V shed 4 bases and J shed 5 bases, with 13 bases lying between them. Germline values: CDR1 SGHRS, CDR2 YFSETQ. The CDR3 has 13 amino acids.

This clone was seen just once. J is TRBJ2-1 and V is TRBV7-2; TRBD1 is a possible D gene (6 bases). V lost 4 bases, J lost 3 bases, and 7 bases lay in between. Germline assignment: CDR1 SGHTA and CDR2 FQGNSA. The CDR3 runs 13 residues. The CDR3 bases are TGTGCCAGCAGCTGGGACATCTACAATGAGCAGTTCTTC. Its translation is CASSWDIYNEQFF.

This clone was detected only a few times. The chain recombines TRBV30 with TRBJ2-2, with 8 bases fitting TRBD2. Germline V gene lookup returns CDR1 GTSNPN and CDR2 SVGIG (reference sequence). This CDR3 has 15 residues. V was clipped by 2 bases and J by 0 bases; unmatched bases: 2. The CDR3 reads CAWSRRGANTGELFF. DNA for the CDR3: TGTGCCTGGAGTAGGCGGGGGGCGAACACCGGGGAGCTGTTTTTT.